This TCR beta chain was obtained from a study of blood T cell repertoires in COVID-19 (TCRdb year 2020). Broadly, across the study: The collaborator samples originated in the United States, Italy and Spain and spanned the acute and convalescent phases of COVID-19. The prospective study material was composed of cDNA or gDNA derived from T cells, B-cell-depleted T cells, or PBMCs. Deeply sampled blood TCRbeta repertoires from subjects exposed to, actively infected with, or recovered from COVID-19 were included in the dataset. The sample metadata nearly always contained a de-identified subject ID, COVID-19 status, age in years and sex. Samples came from the ongoing ImmuneRACE study (first 160 participants) plus 1,254 subjects from 6 global collaborators. Where available, HLA class I and class II types were taken from metadata supplied by the sample provider and were not determined by assay-based typing. A freely available public database, intended as a resource for researchers studying the immune response to SARS-CoV-2, is where the repertoires were released.

Whole blood was collected in K2EDTA tubes by collaborating institutions according to the institutions' own protocols. For TCRbeta analysis, collaborators shipped samples as frozen whole blood, isolated PBMCs, or DNA extracted from either of those sample types. TCRbeta CDR3 regions were amplified from genomic DNA using the immunoSEQ Assay, a bias-controlled multiplex PCR. The original pipeline was this. Within the assay, amplification of reference gene primers was used to estimate how many nucleated cells each sample contained. Sequence reads were collapsed and filtered to measure the absolute abundance of every unique TCRbeta CDR3 rearrangement. For each sample, productive Simpson clonality was calculated by taking the square root of Simpson's diversity index across productive rearrangements. Held by TCRdb, this immuneACCESS table contains in-frame sequences only and omits some clones. Under half of the omission traces to an unresolved V gene where checked; the cause of the rest is unknown. The V and J calls and clone size are taken from that table; D and trimming were inferred from the DNA. Present in this sample are about 20,000 clones, about four fifths of which were seen just once. The top ten clonotypes cover approximately 60% of the sample.

On the study overall, not on this receptor specifically: Clinical and demographic metadata were provided uncurated, with the amount varying by source and participant.

Comment on this clone: No cognate antigen has been identified for it. Qualities for individual bases were not recorded, and no much larger clone is one base off.

Sequenced input: peripheral blood. The TCR sequence derives from a man aged 80 or over with acute or convalescent COVID-19.

The bases read TGTGCCAGCAGCTTCCTGACTAGCGGGGGTCCTCGGGAGCTGTTTTTT. Its amino acids are CASSFLTSGGPRELFF. This sequence uses TRBV7-2 and TRBJ2-2; the junction holds 12 bases that match TRBD2. Clipping removes 3 bases from V and 9 bases from J, with 8 as the unmatched junction base count. Measured from the cysteine to the phenylalanine, the CDR3 is 16 residues long. CDR3 DNA only is kept here, 48 bases in frame from base 1. Per the germline V gene, SGHTA is the CDR1 and FQGNSA is the CDR2.